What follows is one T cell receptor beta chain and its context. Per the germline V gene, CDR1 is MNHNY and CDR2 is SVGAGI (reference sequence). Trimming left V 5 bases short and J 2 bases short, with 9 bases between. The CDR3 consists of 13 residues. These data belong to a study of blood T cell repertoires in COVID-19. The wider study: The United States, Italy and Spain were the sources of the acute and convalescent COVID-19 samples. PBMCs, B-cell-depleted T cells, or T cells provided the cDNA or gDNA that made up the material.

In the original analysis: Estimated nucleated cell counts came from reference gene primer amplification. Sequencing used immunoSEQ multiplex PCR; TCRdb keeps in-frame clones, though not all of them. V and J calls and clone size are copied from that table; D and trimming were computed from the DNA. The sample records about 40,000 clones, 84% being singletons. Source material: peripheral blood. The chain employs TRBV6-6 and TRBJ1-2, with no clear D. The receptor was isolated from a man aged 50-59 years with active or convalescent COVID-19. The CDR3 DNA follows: TGTGCCAGCAGTCCTACAGCAAACTATGGCTACACCTTC. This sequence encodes CASSPTANYGYTF.